This T cell receptor (beta chain) was recorded in a study of Ad26.COV2.S vaccination and SARS-CoV-2 variants. CDR1 and CDR2 (germline): SGHDN, FVKESK. The CDR3 contains 17 residues. Losses at the gene ends were 3 bases for V and 0 bases for J; bases not matched to a gene: 8. Treatment described: roughly 18 received Ad26.COV2.S at low or high dose, single or two shots; roughly 5 received placebo; per-sample allocation not given. On day 63 after the first injection, vaccine and placebo recipients gave samples. Profiled with immunoSEQ multiplex PCR; TCRdb holds only in-frame clones, not every one. This sample has 440,000 or so clones, with 92% found just once.

This sample comprised peripheral blood, obtained in a trial of Ad26.COV2.S vaccine versus placebo. The genes are TRBV14 and TRBJ2-1, with 7 positions matching TRBD1. The receptor comes from a person between 18 and 65 years old who received the Ad26.COV2.S COVID-19 vaccine or a placebo. The CDR3 loop reads CASSQWLGTDSYNEQFF. CDR3 nucleotides: TGTGCCAGCAGCCAGTGGTTGGGGACAGACTCCTACAATGAGCAGTTCTTC.